This T cell receptor (beta chain) was retrieved from a study of blood T cell repertoires in COVID-19. About the study: From T cells, B-cell-depleted T cells, or PBMCs came the material, which was cDNA or gDNA.

Trimming left V 1 base short and J 5 bases short, with 14 bases between. The CDR3 length is 15 residues. Germline V CDR1 and CDR2: LGHDT, YNNKEL (reference sequence). Source study methods: By means of reference gene primer amplification, nucleated cell counts were estimated. Profiled with immunoSEQ multiplex PCR; TCRdb holds only in-frame clones, not every one. For V, J and clone size, that table is used; D and trimming come from the DNA. The data contain about 200,000 clones, around 84% of them singletons. This chain joins TRBV3-1 (or the pseudogene TRBV3-2) and TRBJ1-2; D may be TRBD1 (6 bases). The sample comprised PBMCs or T cells enriched from blood (not recorded which). The receptor's source is a woman aged 40 to 50 with acute COVID-19. The CDR3 nucleotides are TGTGCCAGCAGCCAAGTTAACAGGGCGGTATATGGCTACACCTTC. Translating gives CASSQVNRAVYGYTF.